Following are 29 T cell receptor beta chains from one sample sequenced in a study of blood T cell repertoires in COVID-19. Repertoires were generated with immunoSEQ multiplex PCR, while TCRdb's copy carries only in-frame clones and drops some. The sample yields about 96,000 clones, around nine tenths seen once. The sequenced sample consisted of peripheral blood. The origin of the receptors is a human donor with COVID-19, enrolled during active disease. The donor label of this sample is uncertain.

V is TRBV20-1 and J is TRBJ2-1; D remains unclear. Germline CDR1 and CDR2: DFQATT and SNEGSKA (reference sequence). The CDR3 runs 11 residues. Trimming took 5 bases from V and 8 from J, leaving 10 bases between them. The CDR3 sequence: CSASRNDEQFF. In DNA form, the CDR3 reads TGCAGTGCTTCGAGGAACGATGAGCAGTTCTTC.

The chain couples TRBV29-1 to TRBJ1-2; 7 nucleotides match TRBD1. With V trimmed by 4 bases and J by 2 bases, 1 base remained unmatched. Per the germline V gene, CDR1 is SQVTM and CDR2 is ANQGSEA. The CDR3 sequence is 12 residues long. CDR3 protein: CSVVGGNYGYTF. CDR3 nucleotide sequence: TGCAGCGTTGTAGGGGGCAACTATGGCTACACCTTC.

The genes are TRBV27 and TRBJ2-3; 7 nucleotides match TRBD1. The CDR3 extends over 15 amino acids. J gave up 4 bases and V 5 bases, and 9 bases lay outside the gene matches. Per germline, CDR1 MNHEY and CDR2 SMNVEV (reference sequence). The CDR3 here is CASSLDREASDTQYF. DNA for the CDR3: TGTGCCAGCAGTCTCGACAGGGAAGCATCAGATACGCAGTATTTT.

The chain's CDR3 is CASSPEGDTGELFF. The CDR3 DNA reads TGTGCCAGCTCACCAGAGGGGGACACCGGGGAGCTGTTTTTT. The V and J genes are TRBV18 and TRBJ2-2; possibly TRBD1 for D (6 bases). Germline V gene sequence: CDR1 KGHSH, CDR2 LQKENI. Trimming took 2 bases from V and 3 from J, leaving 7 bases between them. This CDR3 has 14 residues.

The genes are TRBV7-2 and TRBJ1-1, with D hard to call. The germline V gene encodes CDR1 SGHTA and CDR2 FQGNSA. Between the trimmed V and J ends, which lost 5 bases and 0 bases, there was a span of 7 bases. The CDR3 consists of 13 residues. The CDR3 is CASSRLMNTEAFF. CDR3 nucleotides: TGTGCCAGCAGCCGACTGATGAACACTGAAGCTTTCTTT.

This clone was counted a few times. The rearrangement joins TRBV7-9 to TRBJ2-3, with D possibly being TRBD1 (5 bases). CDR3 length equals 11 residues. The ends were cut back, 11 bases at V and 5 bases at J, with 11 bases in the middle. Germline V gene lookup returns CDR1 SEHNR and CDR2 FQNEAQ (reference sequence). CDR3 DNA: TGTGCCCTAGGGGCGAGAGATACGCAGTATTTT. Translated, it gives CALGARDTQYF.

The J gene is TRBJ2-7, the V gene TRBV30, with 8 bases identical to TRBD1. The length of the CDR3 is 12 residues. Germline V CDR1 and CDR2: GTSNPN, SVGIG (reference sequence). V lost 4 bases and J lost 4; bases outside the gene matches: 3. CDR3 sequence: CAWTGGGYEQYF. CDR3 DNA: TGTGCCTGGACAGGGGGCGGGTACGAGCAGTACTTC.

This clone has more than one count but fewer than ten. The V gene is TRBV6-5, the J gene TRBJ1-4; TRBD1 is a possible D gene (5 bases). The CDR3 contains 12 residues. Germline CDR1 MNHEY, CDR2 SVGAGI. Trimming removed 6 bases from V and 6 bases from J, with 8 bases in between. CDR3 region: CASSTGDEKLFF. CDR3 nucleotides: TGTGCCAGCAGCACGGGGGATGAAAAACTGTTTTTT.

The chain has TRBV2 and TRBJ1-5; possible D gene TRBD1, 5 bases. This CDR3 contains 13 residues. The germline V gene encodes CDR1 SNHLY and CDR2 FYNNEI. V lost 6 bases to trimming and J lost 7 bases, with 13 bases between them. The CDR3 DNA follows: TGTGCCAGCAGACGACAGACCTTGCAGCCCCAGCATTTT. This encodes CASRRQTLQPQHF.

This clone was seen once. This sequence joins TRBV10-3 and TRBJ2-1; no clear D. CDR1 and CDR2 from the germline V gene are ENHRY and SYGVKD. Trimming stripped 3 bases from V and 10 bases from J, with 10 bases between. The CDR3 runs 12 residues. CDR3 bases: TGTGCCATCAGTGATAGGTATAGCGAGCAGTTCTTC. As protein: CAISDRYSEQFF.

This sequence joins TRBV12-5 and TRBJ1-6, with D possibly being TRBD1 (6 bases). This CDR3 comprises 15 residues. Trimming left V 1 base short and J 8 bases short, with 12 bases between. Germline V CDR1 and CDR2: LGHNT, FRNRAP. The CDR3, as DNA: TGTGCTAGTGGTTTGGGTCAGGGGTGGGATTCACCCCTCCACTTT. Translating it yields CASGLGQGWDSPLHF. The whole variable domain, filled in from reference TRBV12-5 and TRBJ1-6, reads DARVTQTPRHKVTEMGQEVTMRCQPILGHNTVFWYRQTMMQGLELLAYFRNRAPLDDSGMPKDRFSAEMPDATLATLKIQPSEPRDSAVYFCASGLGQGWDSPLHFGNGTRLTVT.

In DNA, the CDR3 is TGTGCCAGCAGCTGGAGTCGGCAGCCCCAGCATTTT. Encoded protein: CASSWSRQPQHF. The chain couples TRBV12-3 or TRBV12-4 to TRBJ1-5, with D uncertain. The length of the CDR3 is 12 residues. The V end was cut by 6 bases, the J end by 7 bases, with 10 bases between.

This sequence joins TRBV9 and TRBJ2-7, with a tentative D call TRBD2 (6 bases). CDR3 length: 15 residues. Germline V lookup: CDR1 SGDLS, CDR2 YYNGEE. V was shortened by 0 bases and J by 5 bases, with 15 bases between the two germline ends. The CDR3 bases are TGTGCCAGCAGCGTAGGGGTGCGGCGCGGGGACGAGCAGTACTTC. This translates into CASSVGVRRGDEQYF.

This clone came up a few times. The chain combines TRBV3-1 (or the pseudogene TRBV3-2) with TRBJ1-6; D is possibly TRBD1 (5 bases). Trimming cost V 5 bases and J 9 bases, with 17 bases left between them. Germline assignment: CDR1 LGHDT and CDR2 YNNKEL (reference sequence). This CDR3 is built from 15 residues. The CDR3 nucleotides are TGTGCCAGCAGCTTAGGGACTGAAGGTACTTCACCCCTCCACTTT. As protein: CASSLGTEGTSPLHF.

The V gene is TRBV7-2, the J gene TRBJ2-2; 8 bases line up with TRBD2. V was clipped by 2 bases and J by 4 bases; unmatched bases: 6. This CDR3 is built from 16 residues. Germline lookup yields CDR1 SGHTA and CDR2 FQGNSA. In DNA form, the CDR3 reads TGTGCCAGCAGCTTAACTCCAGCGGGGGCCACCGGGGAGCTGTTTTTT. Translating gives CASSLTPAGATGELFF. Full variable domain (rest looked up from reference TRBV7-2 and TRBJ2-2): GAGVSQSPSNKVTEKGKDVELRCDPISGHTALYWYRQSLGQGLEFLIYFQGNSAPDKSGLPSDRFSAERTGGSVSTLTIQRTQQEDSAVYLCASSLTPAGATGELFFGEGSRLTVL.

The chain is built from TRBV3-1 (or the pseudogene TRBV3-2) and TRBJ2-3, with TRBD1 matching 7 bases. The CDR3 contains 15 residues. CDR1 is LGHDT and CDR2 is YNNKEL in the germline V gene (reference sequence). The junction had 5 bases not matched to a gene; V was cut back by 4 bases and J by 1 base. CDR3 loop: CASSPRDRRTDTQYF. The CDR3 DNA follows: TGTGCCAGCAGCCCACGGGACAGACGCACAGATACGCAGTATTTT.

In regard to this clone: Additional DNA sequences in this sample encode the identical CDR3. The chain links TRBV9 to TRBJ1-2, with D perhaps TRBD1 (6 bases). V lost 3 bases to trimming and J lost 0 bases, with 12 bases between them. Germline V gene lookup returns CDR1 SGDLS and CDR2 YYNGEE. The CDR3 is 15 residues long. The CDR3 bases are TGTGCCAGCAGCGCCCAGACAGGCGCTAACTATGGCTACACCTTC. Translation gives CASSAQTGANYGYTF.

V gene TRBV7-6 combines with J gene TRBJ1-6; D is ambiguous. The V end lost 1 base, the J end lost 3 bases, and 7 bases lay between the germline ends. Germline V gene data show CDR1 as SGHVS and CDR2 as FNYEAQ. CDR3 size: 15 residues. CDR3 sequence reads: CASSLGGLYNSPLHF. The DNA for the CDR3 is TGTGCCAGCAGCTTAGGCGGCCTCTATAATTCACCCCTCCACTTT.

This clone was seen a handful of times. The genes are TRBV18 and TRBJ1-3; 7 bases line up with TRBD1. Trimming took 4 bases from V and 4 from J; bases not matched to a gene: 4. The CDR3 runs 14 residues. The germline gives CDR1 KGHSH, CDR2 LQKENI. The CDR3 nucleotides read TGTGCCAGCTCACAGGGGGCGGTCGGAAACACCATATATTTT. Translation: CASSQGAVGNTIYF.

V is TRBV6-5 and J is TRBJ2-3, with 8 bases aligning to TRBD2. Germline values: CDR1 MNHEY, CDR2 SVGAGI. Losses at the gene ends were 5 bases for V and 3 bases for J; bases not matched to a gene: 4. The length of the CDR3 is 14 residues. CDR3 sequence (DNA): TGTGCCAGCAGTCTCGGACTAGCAACAGATACGCAGTATTTT. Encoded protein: CASSLGLATDTQYF.

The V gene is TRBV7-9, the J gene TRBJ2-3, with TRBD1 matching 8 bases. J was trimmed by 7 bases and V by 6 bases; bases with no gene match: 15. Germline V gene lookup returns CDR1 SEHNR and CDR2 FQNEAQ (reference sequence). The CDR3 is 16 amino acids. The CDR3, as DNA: TGTGCCAGCAGTTCCACGGGGACAGGACTTGTGAATACGCAGTATTTT. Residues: CASSSTGTGLVNTQYF.

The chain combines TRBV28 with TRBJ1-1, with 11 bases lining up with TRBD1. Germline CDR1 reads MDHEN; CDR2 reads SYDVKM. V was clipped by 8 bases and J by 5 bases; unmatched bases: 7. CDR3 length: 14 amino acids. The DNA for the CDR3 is TGTGCCAGCCCTCCCGGGACAGGGGGGACTGAAGCTTTCTTT. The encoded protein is CASPPGTGGTEAFF.

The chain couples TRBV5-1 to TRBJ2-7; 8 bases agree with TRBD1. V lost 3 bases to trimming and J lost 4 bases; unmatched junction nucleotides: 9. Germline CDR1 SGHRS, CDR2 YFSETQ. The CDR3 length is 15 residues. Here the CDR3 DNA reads TGCGCCAGCAGCTATCAGGGGGCTGATGGTTACGAGCAGTACTTC. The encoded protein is CASSYQGADGYEQYF.

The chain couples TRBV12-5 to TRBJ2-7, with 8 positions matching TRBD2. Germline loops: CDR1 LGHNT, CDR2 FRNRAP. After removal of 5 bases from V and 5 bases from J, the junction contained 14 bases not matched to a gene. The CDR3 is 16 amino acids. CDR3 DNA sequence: TGTGCTAGTGGTCGAGGGGCGGGAGGATCGGGAAACGAGCAGTACTTC. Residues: CASGRGAGGSGNEQYF.

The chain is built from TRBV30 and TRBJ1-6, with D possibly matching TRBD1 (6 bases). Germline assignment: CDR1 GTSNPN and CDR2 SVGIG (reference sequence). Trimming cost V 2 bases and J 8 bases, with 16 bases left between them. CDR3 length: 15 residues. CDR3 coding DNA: TGTGCCTGGAGTCACGGCAGGGGATCGGATTCACCCCTCCACTTT. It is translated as CAWSHGRGSDSPLHF.

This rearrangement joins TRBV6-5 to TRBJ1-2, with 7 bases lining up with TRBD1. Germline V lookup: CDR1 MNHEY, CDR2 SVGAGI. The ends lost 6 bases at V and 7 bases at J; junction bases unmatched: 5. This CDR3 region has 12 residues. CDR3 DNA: TGTGCCAGCAGAACAGGGGCGGGTGGCTACACCTTC. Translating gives CASRTGAGGYTF.

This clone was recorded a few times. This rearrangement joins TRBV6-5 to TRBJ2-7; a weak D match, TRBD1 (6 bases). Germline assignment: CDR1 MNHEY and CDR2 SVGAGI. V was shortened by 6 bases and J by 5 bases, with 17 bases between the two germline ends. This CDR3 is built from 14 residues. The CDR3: CASSIGQSFDEQYF. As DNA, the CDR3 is TGTGCCAGCAGCATTGGACAGTCTTTCGACGAGCAGTACTTC.

The chain's CDR3 is CATSRDRSGSNEKLFF. In DNA form, the CDR3 reads TGTGCCACCAGCAGAGATCGGTCTGGTTCGAATGAAAAACTGTTTTTT. The chain joins TRBV15 to TRBJ1-4; D gene uncertain. The V end was cut by 0 bases, the J end by 5 bases, with 13 bases between. The CDR3 spans 16 residues. Looked up from germline, CDR1 is LNHNV and CDR2 is YYDKDF (reference sequence).

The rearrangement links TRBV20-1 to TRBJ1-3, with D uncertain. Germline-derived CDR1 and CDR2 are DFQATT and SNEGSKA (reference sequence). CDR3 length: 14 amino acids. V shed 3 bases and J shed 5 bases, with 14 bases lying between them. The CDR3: CSASQSGNRNTIYF. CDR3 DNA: TGCAGTGCTAGTCAGTCCGGGAACCGAAACACCATATATTTT.